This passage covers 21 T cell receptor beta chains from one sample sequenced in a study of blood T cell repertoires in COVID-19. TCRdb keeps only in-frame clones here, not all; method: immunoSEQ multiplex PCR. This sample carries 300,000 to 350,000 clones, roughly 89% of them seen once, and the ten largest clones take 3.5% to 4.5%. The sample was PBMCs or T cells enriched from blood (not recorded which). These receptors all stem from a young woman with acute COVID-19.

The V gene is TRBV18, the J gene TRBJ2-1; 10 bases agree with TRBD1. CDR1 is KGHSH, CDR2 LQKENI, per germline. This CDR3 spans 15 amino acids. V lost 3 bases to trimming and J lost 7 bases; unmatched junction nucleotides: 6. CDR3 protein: CASSPGQGMVNEQFF. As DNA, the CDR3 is TGTGCCAGCTCACCGGGACAGGGGATGGTAAATGAGCAGTTCTTC.

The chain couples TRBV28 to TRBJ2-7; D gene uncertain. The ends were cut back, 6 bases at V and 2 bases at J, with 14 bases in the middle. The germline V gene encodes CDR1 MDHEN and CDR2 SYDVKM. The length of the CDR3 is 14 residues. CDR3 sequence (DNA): TGTGCCAGCAGCTGGGCAGGCCGAACCTACGAGCAGTACTTC. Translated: CASSWAGRTYEQYF. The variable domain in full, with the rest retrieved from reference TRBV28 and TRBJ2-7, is DVKVTQSSRYLVKRTGEKVFLECVQDMDHENMFWYRQDPGLGLRLIYFSYDVKMKEKGDIPEGYSVSREKKERFSLILESASTNQTSMYLCASSWAGRTYEQYFGPGTRLTVT.

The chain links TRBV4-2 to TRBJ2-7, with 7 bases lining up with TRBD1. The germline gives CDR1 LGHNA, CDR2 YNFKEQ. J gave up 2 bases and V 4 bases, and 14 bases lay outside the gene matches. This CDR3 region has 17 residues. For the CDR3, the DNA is TGTGCCAGCAGCCTAACTCCCCGGGACAGTTTTCCCTACGAGCAGTACTTC. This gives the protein CASSLTPRDSFPYEQYF.

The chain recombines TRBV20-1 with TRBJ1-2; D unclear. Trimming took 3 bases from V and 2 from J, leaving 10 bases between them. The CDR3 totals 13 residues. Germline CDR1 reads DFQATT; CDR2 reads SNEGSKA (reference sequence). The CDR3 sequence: CSASDGGNYGYTF. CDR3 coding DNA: TGCAGTGCTAGTGACGGAGGAAACTATGGCTACACCTTC.

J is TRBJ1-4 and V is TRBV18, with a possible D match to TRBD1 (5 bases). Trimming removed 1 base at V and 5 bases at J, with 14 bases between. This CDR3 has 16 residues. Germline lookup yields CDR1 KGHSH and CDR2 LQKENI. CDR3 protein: CASSPRPGLKNEKLFF. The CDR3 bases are TGTGCCAGCTCACCACGCCCGGGACTGAAGAATGAAAAACTGTTTTTT.

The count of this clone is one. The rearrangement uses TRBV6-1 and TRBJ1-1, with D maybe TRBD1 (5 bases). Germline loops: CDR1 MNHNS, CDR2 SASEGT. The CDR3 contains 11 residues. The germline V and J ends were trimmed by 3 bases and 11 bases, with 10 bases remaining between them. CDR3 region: CASSDRGGAFF. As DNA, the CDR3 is TGTGCCAGCAGTGATCGGGGGGGGGCTTTCTTT.

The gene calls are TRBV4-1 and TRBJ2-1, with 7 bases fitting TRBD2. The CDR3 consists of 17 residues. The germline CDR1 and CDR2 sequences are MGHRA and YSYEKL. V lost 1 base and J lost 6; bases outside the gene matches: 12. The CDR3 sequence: CASSQGDGGEGRNEQFF. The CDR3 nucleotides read TGCGCCAGCAGCCAAGGCGATGGGGGGGAGGGCCGCAATGAGCAGTTCTTC.

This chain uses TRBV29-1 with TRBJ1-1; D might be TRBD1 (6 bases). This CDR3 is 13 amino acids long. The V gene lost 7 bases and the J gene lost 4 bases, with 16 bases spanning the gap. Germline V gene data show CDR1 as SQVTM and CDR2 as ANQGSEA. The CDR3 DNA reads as TGCAGCGCCGGAAGGGGGGGCGGCACTGAAGCTTTCTTT. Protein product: CSAGRGGGTEAFF.

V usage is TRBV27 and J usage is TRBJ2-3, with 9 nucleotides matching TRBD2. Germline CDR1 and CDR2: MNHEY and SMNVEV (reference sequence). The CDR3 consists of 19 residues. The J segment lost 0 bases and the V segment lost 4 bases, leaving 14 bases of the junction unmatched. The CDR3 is CASSSFIAGALSSTDTQYF. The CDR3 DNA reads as TGTGCCAGCAGTTCGTTCATAGCGGGAGCCCTATCTAGCACAGATACGCAGTATTTT.

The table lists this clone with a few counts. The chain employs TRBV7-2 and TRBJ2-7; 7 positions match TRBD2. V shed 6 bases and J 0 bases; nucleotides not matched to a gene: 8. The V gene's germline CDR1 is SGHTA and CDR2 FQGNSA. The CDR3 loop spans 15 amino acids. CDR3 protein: CASSRGGATSYEQYF. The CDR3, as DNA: TGTGCCAGCAGTCGGGGAGGGGCCACCTCCTACGAGCAGTACTTC.

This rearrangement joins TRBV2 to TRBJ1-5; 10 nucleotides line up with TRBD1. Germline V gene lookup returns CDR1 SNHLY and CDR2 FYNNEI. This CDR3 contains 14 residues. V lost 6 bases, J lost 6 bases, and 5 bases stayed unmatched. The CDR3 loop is CASSGGDRGQPQHF. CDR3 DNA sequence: TGTGCCAGCAGCGGGGGGGACAGGGGTCAGCCCCAGCATTTT. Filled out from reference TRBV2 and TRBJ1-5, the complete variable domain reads EPEVTQTPSHQVTQMGQEVILRCVPISNHLYFYWYRQILGQKVEFLVSFYNNEISEKSEIFDDQFSVERPDGSNFTLKIRSTKLEDSAMYFCASSGGDRGQPQHFGDGTRLSIL.

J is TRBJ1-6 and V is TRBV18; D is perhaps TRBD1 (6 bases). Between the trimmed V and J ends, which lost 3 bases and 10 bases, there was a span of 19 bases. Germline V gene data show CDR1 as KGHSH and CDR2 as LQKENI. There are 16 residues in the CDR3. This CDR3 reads CASSPFGVSGVSPLHF. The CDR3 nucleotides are TGTGCCAGCTCACCGTTTGGGGTTTCAGGGGTGTCACCCCTCCACTTT.

The DNA of the CDR3 is TGTGCCAGCAGTTACTCGTGGACAGGGGATGAAAAACTGTTTTTT. This sequence encodes CASSYSWTGDEKLFF. The rearrangement uses TRBV6-2 or TRBV6-3 and TRBJ1-4; 9 bases line up with TRBD1. Per the germline V gene, CDR1 is MNHEY and CDR2 is SVGEGT. The V and J ends lost 0 bases and 6 bases, in that order; junction bases with no gene match: 2. This CDR3 comprises 15 residues.

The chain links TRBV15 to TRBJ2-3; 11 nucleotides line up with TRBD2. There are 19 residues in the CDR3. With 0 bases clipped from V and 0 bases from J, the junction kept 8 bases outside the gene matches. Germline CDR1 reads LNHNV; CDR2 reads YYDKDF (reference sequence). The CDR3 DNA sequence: TGTGCCACCAGCAGAGAGGAATTCGGGACTAGCGGTAGCACAGATACGCAGTATTTT. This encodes CATSREEFGTSGSTDTQYF.

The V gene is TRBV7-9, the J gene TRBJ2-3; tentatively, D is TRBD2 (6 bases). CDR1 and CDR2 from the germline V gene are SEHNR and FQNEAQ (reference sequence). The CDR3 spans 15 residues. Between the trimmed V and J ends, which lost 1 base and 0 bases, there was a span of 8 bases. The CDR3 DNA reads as TGTGCCAGCAGCTTAGACGGGAGAAGCACAGATACGCAGTATTTT. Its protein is CASSLDGRSTDTQYF. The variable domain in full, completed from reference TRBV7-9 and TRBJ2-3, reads DTGVSQNPRHKITKRGQNVTFRCDPISEHNRLYWYRQTLGQGPEFLTYFQNEAQLEKSRLLSDRFSAERPKGSFSTLEIQRTEQGDSAMYLCASSLDGRSTDTQYFGPGTRLTVL.

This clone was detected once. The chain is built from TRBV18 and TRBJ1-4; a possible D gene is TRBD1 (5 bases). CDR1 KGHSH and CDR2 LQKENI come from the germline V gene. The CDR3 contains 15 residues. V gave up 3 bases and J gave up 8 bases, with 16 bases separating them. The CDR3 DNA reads TGTGCCAGCTCACCTGATGCACAGGACGGGGAAAAACTGTTTTTT. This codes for CASSPDAQDGEKLFF.

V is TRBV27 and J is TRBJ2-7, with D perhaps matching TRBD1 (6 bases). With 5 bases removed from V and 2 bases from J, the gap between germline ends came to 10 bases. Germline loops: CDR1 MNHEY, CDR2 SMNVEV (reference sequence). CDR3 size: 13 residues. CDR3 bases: TGTGCCAGCAGTGGGACATATACCTACGAGCAGTACTTC. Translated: CASSGTYTYEQYF.

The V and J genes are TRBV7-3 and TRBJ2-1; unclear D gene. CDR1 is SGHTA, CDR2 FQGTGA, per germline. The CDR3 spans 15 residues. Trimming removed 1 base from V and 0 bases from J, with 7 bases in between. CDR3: CASSLISVSYNEQFF. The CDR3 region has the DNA TGTGCCAGCAGCTTAATAAGCGTCTCCTACAATGAGCAGTTCTTC.

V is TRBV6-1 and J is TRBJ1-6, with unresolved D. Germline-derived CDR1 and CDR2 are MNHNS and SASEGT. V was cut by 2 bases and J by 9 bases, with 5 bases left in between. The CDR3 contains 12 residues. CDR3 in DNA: TGTGCCAGCAGTGAAAGAGGTTCACCCCTCCACTTT. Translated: CASSERGSPLHF.

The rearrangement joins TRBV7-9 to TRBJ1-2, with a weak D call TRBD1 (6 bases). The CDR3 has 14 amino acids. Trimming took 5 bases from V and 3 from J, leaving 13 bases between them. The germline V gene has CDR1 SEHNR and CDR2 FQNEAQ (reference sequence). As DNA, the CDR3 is TGTGCCAGCAGCCGACAGGAACAATACTATGGCTACACCTTC. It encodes CASSRQEQYYGYTF.

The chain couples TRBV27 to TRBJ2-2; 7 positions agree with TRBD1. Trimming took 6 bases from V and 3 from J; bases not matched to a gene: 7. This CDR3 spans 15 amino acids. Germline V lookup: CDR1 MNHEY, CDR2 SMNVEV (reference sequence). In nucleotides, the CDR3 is TGTGCCAGCAGCTCCGGGACAGTGTACACCGGGGAGCTGTTTTTT. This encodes CASSSGTVYTGELFF.